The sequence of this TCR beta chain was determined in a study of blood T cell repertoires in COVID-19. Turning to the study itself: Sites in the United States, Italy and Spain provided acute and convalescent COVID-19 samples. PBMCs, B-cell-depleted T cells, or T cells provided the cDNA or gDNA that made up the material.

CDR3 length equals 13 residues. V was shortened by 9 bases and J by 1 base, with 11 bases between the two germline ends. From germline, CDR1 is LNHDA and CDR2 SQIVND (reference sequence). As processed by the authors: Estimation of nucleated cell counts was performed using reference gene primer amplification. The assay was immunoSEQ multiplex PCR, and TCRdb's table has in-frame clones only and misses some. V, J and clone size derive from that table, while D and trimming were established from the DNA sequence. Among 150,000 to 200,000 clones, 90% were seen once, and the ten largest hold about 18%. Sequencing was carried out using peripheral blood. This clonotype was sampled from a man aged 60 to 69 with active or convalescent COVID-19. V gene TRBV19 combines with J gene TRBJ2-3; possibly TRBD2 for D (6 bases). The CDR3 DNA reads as TGTGCCAGAGAGGGGACTTGCACAGATACGCAGTATTTT. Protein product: CAREGTCTDTQYF.